A single sample is the source of the 8 T cell receptor beta chains below, sequenced in a study of blood T cell repertoires in COVID-19. Sequencing was performed with immunoSEQ multiplex PCR; in TCRdb, only in-frame clones are kept and a portion is missing. The sample includes 250,000 to 300,000 clones, less than 90% seen only once; the top ten take about an eighth. The sequenced material came from peripheral blood. The receptor set was obtained from a woman aged 70 to 79 with COVID-19, enrolled during active disease.

This clone was picked up one time. The CDR3 nucleotides read TGTGCCAGTAGTAATCGAGGACAGGGTTACGAGCAGTACTTC. It translates to CASSNRGQGYEQYF. The chain is built from TRBV19 and TRBJ2-7, with 8 bases aligning to TRBD1. The germline V gene encodes CDR1 LNHDA and CDR2 SQIVND (reference sequence). J lost 4 bases, V lost 4 bases, and 6 bases had no gene match. The CDR3 extends over 14 amino acids.

The chain uses TRBV4-1 and TRBJ2-7; TRBD1 matches 10 bases. After removal of 4 bases from V and 7 bases from J, the junction contained 10 bases not matched to a gene. CDR1 and CDR2 from the germline V gene are MGHRA and YSYEKL. The CDR3 extends over 15 amino acids. CDR3 in DNA: TGCGCCAGCAGCCTCTCCGGGACAGGGGTGGGGGAGCAGTACTTC. It specifies CASSLSGTGVGEQYF.

CDR3 residues: CASSLSQGSGELFF. The CDR3 bases are TGTGCCAGCAGTTTGAGCCAGGGTAGCGGGGAGCTGTTTTTT. V and J are TRBV28 and TRBJ2-2; tentative D call: TRBD1 (5 bases). CDR3 size: 14 residues. The V gene lost 3 bases and the J gene lost 7 bases, with 12 bases spanning the gap. The germline V gene encodes CDR1 MDHEN and CDR2 SYDVKM.

The chain recombines TRBV9 with TRBJ2-1, with a weak D call TRBD2 (5 bases). The germline V and J ends were trimmed by 0 bases and 6 bases, with 7 bases remaining between them. The CDR3 extends over 13 amino acids. Germline CDR1 reads SGDLS; CDR2 reads YYNGEE. CDR3: CASSVAEGNEQFF. The CDR3 nucleotides are TGTGCCAGCAGCGTAGCTGAGGGCAATGAGCAGTTCTTC.

With regard to this clone: The identical CDR3 is also encoded by other nucleotide sequences in the sample. The V and J genes are TRBV29-1 and TRBJ2-7; D ambiguous. Germline values: CDR1 SQVTM, CDR2 ANQGSEA. The CDR3 is 11 amino acids. Trimming pared 6 bases from V and 3 bases from J, leaving 9 bases between. CDR3 coding DNA: TGCAGCGTCGATGACAACTACGAGCAGTACTTC. It translates to CSVDDNYEQYF.

The chain employs TRBV29-1 and TRBJ2-7; maybe TRBD1 (6 bases). CDR1 and CDR2 from the germline V gene are SQVTM and ANQGSEA. CDR3 size: 18 residues. Trimming removed 6 bases at V and 3 bases at J, with 30 bases between. The CDR3 DNA is TGCAGCGTCGCTACCTCAGGGGCGCAATCCGGTCGGCGCTACGAGCAGTACTTC. Translated, it gives CSVATSGAQSGRRYEQYF.

The gene calls are TRBV4-2 and TRBJ1-6; tentative D call: TRBD1 (5 bases). This CDR3 is 16 amino acids long. Deletions cut 0 bases from V and 5 bases from J, with 11 bases between. CDR1 and CDR2 (germline): LGHNA, YNFKEQ. CDR3 protein: CASSQESATDNSPLHF. The CDR3 nucleotides read TGTGCCAGCAGCCAAGAATCGGCGACAGATAATTCACCCCTCCACTTT.

The rearrangement links TRBV5-1 to TRBJ2-3, with D possibly matching TRBD1 (6 bases). This CDR3 spans 16 amino acids. V dropped 1 base and J dropped 2 bases, with 14 bases sitting between them. From germline, CDR1 is SGHRS and CDR2 YFSETQ. DNA of the CDR3: TGCGCCAGCAGCTTGCCGGGAATGGGGGCCACAGATACGCAGTATTTT. Amino acids: CASSLPGMGATDTQYF.